Below, 4 T cell receptor beta chains from the same sample are listed, as sequenced in a study of shared clonotypes between healthy human individuals. TCRdb keeps only in-frame clones here, not all; method: immunoSEQ multiplex PCR. The table shows about 1.4 million clones, with around 97% occurring only once. The sample was naive CD4+ T cells sorted from blood. Subset given: CD45RA+ positively selected. The receptors here all came from a man aged 25-45 years in good health.

The CDR3 spells CASTPWRDSYEQYF. Written as DNA, the CDR3 is TGTGCCAGCACCCCATGGAGGGATTCTTACGAGCAGTACTTC. This rearrangement joins TRBV28 to TRBJ2-7; tentatively, D is TRBD2 (6 bases). V lost 7 bases, J lost 4 bases, and 17 bases lay in between. Germline values: CDR1 MDHEN, CDR2 SYDVKM. This CDR3 has 14 residues.

As regards this clone: The sample carries other DNA sequences with the same CDR3. The chain couples TRBV5-1 to TRBJ2-2; D unresolved. The CDR3 has 12 amino acids. In germline, CDR1 is SGHRS, CDR2 YFSETQ. The V gene lost 4 bases and the J gene lost 6 bases, with 7 bases spanning the gap. The CDR3 sequence: CASSLSAGELFF. Here the CDR3 DNA reads TGCGCCAGCAGCCTTTCGGCCGGGGAGCTGTTTTTT.

This clone appeared a few times. At the DNA level, this CDR3 is encoded by other sequences in the same sample as well. The chain links TRBV19 to TRBJ1-5, with D unresolved. CDR1 LNHDA and CDR2 SQIVND come from the germline V gene (reference sequence). V lost 1 base to trimming and J lost 3 bases, with 4 bases between them. CDR3 size: 13 residues. The CDR3 DNA is TGTGCCAGTAGTATAGGGGTCAATCAGCCCCAGCATTTT. It is translated as CASSIGVNQPQHF. Full variable domain (missing parts from reference TRBV19 and TRBJ1-5): DGGITQSPKYLFRKEGQNVTLSCEQNLNHDAMYWYRQDPGQGLRLIYYSQIVNDFQKGDIAEGYSVSREKKESFPLTVTSAQKNPTAFYLCASSIGVNQPQHFGDGTRLSIL.

About this clone itself: Additional DNA sequences in this sample encode the identical CDR3. This rearrangement joins TRBV7-9 to TRBJ2-3; D remains ambiguous. Deletions cut 4 bases from V and 2 bases from J, with 1 base between. CDR3 length equals 11 residues. Germline CDR1 reads SEHNR; CDR2 reads FQNEAQ (reference sequence). The CDR3 coding sequence is TGTGCCAGCAGCTCCACAGATACGCAGTATTTT. It translates to CASSSTDTQYF.